One and the same sample provided the 24 T cell receptor beta chains below, sequenced in a study of OX40 agonist ivuxolimab in advanced cancers. The method behind the library was the immunoSEQ multiplex PCR assay. Drawn from immuneACCESS, this table holds only the in-frame rearrangements with V and J called that TCRdb kept. Clones are partly lost; checked studies trace under half to an unresolved V gene and leave the rest unexplained. The sample table contains about 13,000 clones; only one count was recorded for 82% of them. The ten most abundant clones make up around 40% of the sample. Material: CD4+ or CD8+ T cells sorted from blood, obtained in a trial of the OX40 agonist ivuxolimab. These receptors were taken from an adult with an advanced solid tumor such as melanoma, head and neck, liver or kidney cancer.

This chain uses TRBV27 with TRBJ2-7; tentatively, D is TRBD1 or TRBD2 (5 bases each). The CDR3 runs 17 residues. Per germline, CDR1 MNHEY and CDR2 SMNVEV (reference sequence). V lost 6 bases and J lost 4, with 25 bases in between. In DNA form, the CDR3 reads TGTGCCAGCAGCCCGATGATACCAACCTTGGGGACGTACGAGCAGTACTTC. The encoded protein is CASSPMIPTLGTYEQYF.

The chain joins TRBV9 to TRBJ2-7; a possible D gene is TRBD1 (6 bases). V was clipped by 7 bases and J by 3 bases, with 8 bases between them. Germline assignment: CDR1 SGDLS and CDR2 YYNGEE. This CDR3 is 11 amino acids long. The CDR3 loop reads CASGGLYEQYF. DNA of the CDR3: TGTGCCAGCGGGGGCCTCTACGAGCAGTACTTC. Using reference TRBV9 and TRBJ2-7 for the parts outside the CDR3, the full variable domain is DSGVTQTPKHLITATGQRVTLRCSPRSGDLSVYWYQQSLDQGLQFLIQYYNGEERAKGNILERFSAQQFPDLHSELNLSSLELGDSALYFCASGGLYEQYFGPGTRLTVT.

The chain carries TRBV28 and TRBJ2-7; 9 nucleotides align to TRBD1. Germline V gene lookup returns CDR1 MDHEN and CDR2 SYDVKM. This CDR3 is built from 16 residues. V lost 2 bases and J lost 7; bases outside the gene matches: 12. Here the CDR3 DNA reads TGTGCCAGCAGTTTACTTCGGGACAGGGCGTGGCGGGAGCAGTACTTC. This gives the protein CASSLLRDRAWREQYF.

The chain combines TRBV7-8 with TRBJ2-4, with D perhaps matching TRBD1 or TRBD2 (7 bases each). This CDR3 region has 16 residues. In germline, CDR1 is SGHVS, CDR2 FQNEAQ. Trimming shortened V by 5 bases and J by 3 bases, and 17 bases separated the two germline ends. In nucleotides, the CDR3 is TGTGCCAGCAGCCCCAGGGGGGGAGGAGACAAAAACATTCAGTACTTC. It is translated as CASSPRGGGDKNIQYF.

V gene TRBV9 combines with J gene TRBJ2-6, with unresolved D. V gave up 3 bases and J gave up 2 bases, with 9 bases separating them. From germline, CDR1 is SGDLS and CDR2 YYNGEE. This CDR3 has 15 amino acids. CDR3 DNA sequence: TGTGCCAGCAGCGCCCTGGGCACTGGGGCCAACGTCCTGACTTTC. It specifies CASSALGTGANVLTF.

The chain carries TRBV7-2 and TRBJ2-5; TRBD1 matches at 9 bases. The CDR3 spans 15 residues. Germline-derived CDR1 and CDR2 are SGHTA and FQGNSA. V trimming: 5 bases; J trimming: 5 bases; junction bases outside the gene matches: 9. CDR3 in DNA: TGTGCCAGCAGCCCGAGGACAGGGGCCTGGGAGACCCAGTACTTC. This translates into CASSPRTGAWETQYF.

The chain links TRBV29-1 to TRBJ2-7; D may be TRBD1 (5 bases). Trimming took 0 bases from V and 2 from J, leaving 8 bases between them. Germline-derived CDR1 and CDR2 are SQVTM and ANQGSEA. The CDR3 has 13 amino acids. The CDR3 loop reads CSVEDRVTYEQYF. The CDR3 DNA reads TGCAGCGTTGAAGACAGGGTTACCTACGAGCAGTACTTC.

This clone has only a few counts. The chain uses TRBV11-1 and TRBJ2-3, with TRBD1 identical over 11 bases. J lost 2 bases, V lost 5 bases, and 6 bases had no gene match. Germline CDR1 SGHAT, CDR2 FQDESV (reference sequence). The CDR3 extends over 16 amino acids. The CDR3 DNA reads as TGTGCCAGCAGCCCGGGACAGGGGGGACACACAGATACGCAGTATTTT. Translated, it gives CASSPGQGGHTDTQYF.

The rearrangement uses TRBV5-1 and TRBJ2-7, with D possibly being TRBD2 (6 bases). The CDR3 is made up of 15 amino acids. Germline CDR1 SGHRS, CDR2 YFSETQ. V was pared by 2 bases and J by 0 bases, with 12 bases between. The CDR3 region is CASSFTSSRSYEQYF. CDR3 sequence (DNA): TGCGCCAGCAGCTTTACTAGCAGCCGCTCCTACGAGCAGTACTTC. The variable domain in full, with the rest retrieved from reference TRBV5-1 and TRBJ2-7, is KAGVTQTPRYLIKTRGQQVTLSCSPISGHRSVSWYQQTPGQGLQFLFEYFSETQRNKGNFPGRFSGRQFSNSRSEMNVSTLELGDSALYLCASSFTSSRSYEQYFGPGTRLTVT.

The genes are TRBV19 and TRBJ2-7; D perhaps matches TRBD2 (6 bases). The germline V gene has CDR1 LNHDA and CDR2 SQIVND (reference sequence). The CDR3 consists of 14 residues. Trimming took 1 base from V and 7 from J, leaving 14 bases between them. CDR3 loop: CASSIGGGPGEQYF. The CDR3 bases are TGTGCCAGTAGTATAGGGGGAGGCCCTGGGGAGCAGTACTTC.

For the CDR3, the DNA is TGTGCCAGCAGCTTGGGACAGGGAGAATATGAAAAACTGTTTTTT. Amino acid sequence: CASSLGQGEYEKLFF. The rearrangement links TRBV5-4 to TRBJ1-4; 7 bases agree with TRBD1. V trimming: 0 bases; J trimming: 6 bases; junction bases outside the gene matches: 5. Germline CDR1 reads SGHNT; CDR2 reads YYREEE (reference sequence). The CDR3 consists of 15 residues.

The J gene is TRBJ2-7, the V gene TRBV4-1, with D maybe TRBD2 (5 bases). The V gene lost 0 bases and the J gene lost 1 base, with 13 bases spanning the gap. CDR3 length: 16 residues. The germline gives CDR1 MGHRA, CDR2 YSYEKL. In nucleotides, the CDR3 is TGCGCCAGCAGCCAAGATCGGGATAGCGCATCCTACGAGCAGTACTTC. Translated, it gives CASSQDRDSASYEQYF.

This clone was counted a few times. Other DNA sequences within the sample encode an identical CDR3. The chain couples TRBV5-6 to TRBJ2-2; unclear D gene. The V gene's germline CDR1 is SGHDT and CDR2 YYEEEE. This CDR3 has 14 amino acids. Trimming stripped 1 base from V and 1 base from J, with 5 bases between. CDR3 amino acids: CASSLTRNTGELFF. DNA of the CDR3: TGTGCCAGCAGCTTGACCAGGAACACCGGGGAGCTGTTTTTT.

The J gene is TRBJ2-1, the V gene TRBV4-3, with D unclear. There are 16 residues in the CDR3. The germline V gene has CDR1 LGHNA and CDR2 YSLEER. V lost 1 base, J lost 5 bases, and 15 bases lay in between. The CDR3 nucleotides read TGCGCCAGCAGCCAAGTAGGCCGATACCGAGACAATGAGCAGTTCTTC. Encoded protein: CASSQVGRYRDNEQFF.

In its sample, this clone ranks as large. This chain uses TRBV2 with TRBJ2-6; either TRBD1 or TRBD2 may fit D (6 bases each). Germline V gives CDR1 SNHLY, CDR2 FYNNEI. The CDR3 extends over 16 amino acids. V was clipped by 0 bases and J by 2 bases, with 8 bases between them. CDR3 bases: TGTGCCAGCAGTGAAGCGGGGGGCCCTGGGGCCAACGTCCTGACTTTC. Amino acid sequence: CASSEAGGPGANVLTF.

The gene calls are TRBV19 and TRBJ2-2, with 15 positions matching TRBD2. The trim removed 4 bases at V and 5 bases at J, leaving 8 bases unmatched. CDR1 is LNHDA, CDR2 SQIVND, per germline (reference sequence). CDR3 length: 18 amino acids. The CDR3 region is CASSTGLAGGLGTGELFF. As DNA, the CDR3 is TGTGCCAGTAGTACCGGACTAGCGGGGGGGCTCGGGACCGGGGAGCTGTTTTTT.

The chain carries TRBV6-5 and TRBJ2-5, with D perhaps TRBD1 (5 bases). The length of the CDR3 is 11 residues. The V end was cut by 7 bases, the J end by 4 bases, with 7 bases between. In germline, CDR1 is MNHEY, CDR2 SVGAGI. The CDR3 region is CASTQGETQYF. The CDR3 DNA sequence: TGTGCCAGCACCCAGGGAGAGACCCAGTACTTC.

V usage is TRBV27 and J usage is TRBJ2-7, with 9 bases matching TRBD2. Unmatched junction bases numbered 11, after V lost 5 bases and J lost 3 bases. Germline CDR1 MNHEY, CDR2 SMNVEV (reference sequence). The CDR3 contains 16 residues. CDR3 coding DNA: TGTGCCAGCAGTCCATTCTCTAGCGGGATACTCTACGAGCAGTACTTC. It translates to CASSPFSSGILYEQYF.

J is TRBJ2-5 and V is TRBV9; 7 bases match TRBD1. CDR3 size: 15 residues. J lost 4 bases, V lost 4 bases, and 10 bases had no gene match. Germline CDR1 SGDLS, CDR2 YYNGEE. CDR3: CASSPTGVVSETQYF. The CDR3, as DNA: TGTGCCAGCAGCCCTACAGGGGTGGTATCAGAGACCCAGTACTTC. Full variable domain (remainder filled in from reference TRBV9 and TRBJ2-5): DSGVTQTPKHLITATGQRVTLRCSPRSGDLSVYWYQQSLDQGLQFLIQYYNGEERAKGNILERFSAQQFPDLHSELNLSSLELGDSALYFCASSPTGVVSETQYFGPGTRLLVL.

The CDR3 protein is CASSYSYTGTTKEQYF. CDR3 bases: TGTGCCAGCAGTTACTCTTATACCGGGACTACTAAAGAGCAGTACTTC. This rearrangement joins TRBV6-5 to TRBJ2-7, with 7 positions matching TRBD2. In germline, CDR1 is MNHEY, CDR2 SVGAGI. V trimming: 0 bases; J trimming: 7 bases; junction bases outside the gene matches: 12. The CDR3 sequence is 16 residues long.

For the CDR3, the DNA is TGCGCCAGCAGCATCGAGCCGGCTGGGGCCAACGTCCTGACTTTC. Amino acid sequence: CASSIEPAGANVLTF. The chain joins TRBV4-3 to TRBJ2-6; D is uncertain. CDR3 length: 15 amino acids. Deletions cut 5 bases from V and 2 bases from J, with 10 bases between. Germline CDR1 and CDR2: LGHNA and YSLEER.

The chain links TRBV11-2 to TRBJ2-7; TRBD1 aligns across 7 bases. Germline values: CDR1 SGHAT, CDR2 FQNNGV. The CDR3 covers 13 residues. The trim removed 5 bases at V and 2 bases at J, leaving 3 bases unmatched. CDR3 sequence: CASSRTGAYEQYF. CDR3 sequence (DNA): TGTGCCAGCAGCCGAACAGGGGCCTACGAGCAGTACTTC.

The rearrangement joins TRBV27 to TRBJ2-5; 11 nucleotides align to TRBD2. CDR3 size: 14 residues. Germline CDR1 reads MNHEY; CDR2 reads SMNVEV (reference sequence). Trimming at V came to 6 bases and at J to 5 bases, leaving 5 bases not matched to a gene. The CDR3 protein is CASSLAGGDETQYF. The CDR3 DNA reads TGTGCCAGCAGCCTAGCGGGAGGAGATGAGACCCAGTACTTC.

The chain couples TRBV27 to TRBJ1-1; D might be TRBD1 (6 bases). Germline CDR1 and CDR2: MNHEY and SMNVEV (reference sequence). The CDR3 sequence is 16 residues long. V dropped 1 base and J dropped 5 bases, with 17 bases sitting between them. CDR3 coding DNA: TGTGCCAGCAGTTTATATTCCCGGGGGGCGCGGACTGAAGCTTTCTTT. Its translation is CASSLYSRGARTEAFF.